This passage covers 15 T cell receptor beta chains from one sample sequenced in a study of shared clonotypes between healthy human individuals. Profiled with immunoSEQ multiplex PCR; TCRdb holds only in-frame clones, not every one. This sample carries millions of clones, 85% to 95% of them seen once, and the ten largest clones take over 0.12%. Sequencing was carried out using naive CD4+ T cells sorted from blood. The sample's subset: CD45RA+ positively selected. Every receptor here comes from a man between 18 and 29 years old in good health.

The rearrangement joins TRBV7-2 to TRBJ2-7; 7 bases agree with TRBD1. In germline, CDR1 is SGHTA, CDR2 FQGNSA. This CDR3 spans 15 amino acids. Trimming at V came to 4 bases and at J to 5 bases, leaving 11 bases not matched to a gene. The CDR3 coding sequence is TGTGCCAGCAGCTCCAAAACAGGGGACCCCCACGAGCAGTACTTC. It translates to CASSSKTGDPHEQYF.

This chain links TRBV10-3 with TRBJ2-2, with TRBD2 matching over 15 bases. The germline V gene has CDR1 ENHRY and CDR2 SYGVKD. Germline trimming cut 10 bases from V and 0 bases from J; bases unmatched to any gene: 3. The CDR3 spans 16 residues. The DNA of the CDR3 is TGTGCCACGGGACTAGCGGGGGGTTCGAACACCGGGGAGCTGTTTTTT. Its translation is CATGLAGGSNTGELFF.

The chain carries TRBV5-1 and TRBJ2-5; D may be TRBD1 or TRBD2 (5 bases each). CDR1 is SGHRS and CDR2 is YFSETQ in the germline V gene. This CDR3 is 15 amino acids long. The ends were cut back, 1 base at V and 3 bases at J, with 13 bases in the middle. CDR3 nucleotide sequence: TGCGCCAGCAGCTTGATGGGGACGCCCGAAGAGACCCAGTACTTC. It encodes CASSLMGTPEETQYF. The full variable domain, rest sourced from reference TRBV5-1 and TRBJ2-5, is KAGVTQTPRYLIKTRGQQVTLSCSPISGHRSVSWYQQTPGQGLQFLFEYFSETQRNKGNFPGRFSGRQFSNSRSEMNVSTLELGDSALYLCASSLMGTPEETQYFGPGTRLLVL.

This chain uses TRBV14 with TRBJ2-5; 8 nucleotides match TRBD2. The CDR3 contains 17 residues. J was trimmed by 2 bases and V by 1 base; bases with no gene match: 9. The germline V gene has CDR1 SGHDN and CDR2 FVKESK. The CDR3 DNA follows: TGTGCCAGCAGCCAAGTGGTACTAGCGGCGATACAAGAGACCCAGTACTTC. It is translated as CASSQVVLAAIQETQYF.

This chain connects TRBV7-8 to TRBJ2-5; 10 bases are a match to TRBD2. With 5 bases clipped from V and 5 bases from J, the junction kept 14 bases outside the gene matches. Germline V gene sequence: CDR1 SGHVS, CDR2 FQNEAQ. This CDR3 is built from 17 residues. Here the CDR3 reads CASSPNSQRGGGETQYF. CDR3 DNA: TGTGCCAGCAGCCCCAACTCCCAGCGGGGGGGCGGGGAGACCCAGTACTTC. Full variable domain (remainder filled in from reference TRBV7-8 and TRBJ2-5): GAGVSQSPRYKVAKRGQDVALRCDPISGHVSLFWYQQALGQGPEFLTYFQNEAQLDKSGLPSDRFFAERPEGSVSTLKIQRTQQEDSAVYLCASSPNSQRGGGETQYFGPGTRLLVL.

Only one count was recorded for this clone. The chain is built from TRBV6-1 and TRBJ2-7; D is unclear. The CDR3 is 13 amino acids. Germline V gene lookup returns CDR1 MNHNS and CDR2 SASEGT. Trimming left V 2 bases short and J 4 bases short, with 9 bases between. DNA for the CDR3: TGTGCCAGCAGTGAACGGCAGCCTTACGAGCAGTACTTC. This translates into CASSERQPYEQYF.

Regarding this clone: Additional DNA sequences in this sample encode the identical CDR3. J is TRBJ2-5 and V is TRBV18; tentatively, D is TRBD1 (6 bases). The CDR3 totals 13 residues. The V end was cut by 0 bases, the J end by 5 bases, with 7 bases between. Germline-derived CDR1 and CDR2 are KGHSH and LQKENI. CDR3 DNA sequence: TGTGCCAGCTCACCACCGAGGGGGGAGACCCAGTACTTC. Protein product: CASSPPRGETQYF.

The genes are TRBV30 and TRBJ2-2, with D unresolved. Germline CDR1 GTSNPN, CDR2 SVGIG (reference sequence). This CDR3 has 13 amino acids. Deletions cut 8 bases from V and 0 bases from J, with 10 bases between. CDR3 in DNA: TGTGCCGGTGGCAGTACGAACACCGGGGAGCTGTTTTTT. It is translated as CAGGSTNTGELFF.

J is TRBJ2-7 and V is TRBV5-6, with TRBD1 identical over 9 bases. V lost 1 base and J lost 0; bases outside the gene matches: 2. Germline CDR1 is SGHDT and CDR2 is YYEEEE. This CDR3 has 15 amino acids. The CDR3 nucleotides read TGTGCCAGCAGCTTGACAGGGGGCGCCTCCTACGAGCAGTACTTC. It yields the protein CASSLTGGASYEQYF.

The chain employs TRBV2 and TRBJ2-1, with 7 bases that match TRBD2. V was clipped by 7 bases and J by 10 bases; unmatched bases: 13. The V gene's germline CDR1 is SNHLY and CDR2 FYNNEI. This CDR3 is 14 amino acids long. The CDR3 loop is CASIRTSSPGEQFF. The CDR3 coding sequence is TGTGCCAGCATCAGGACTAGTTCCCCGGGGGAGCAGTTCTTC. Drawing the rest from reference TRBV2 and TRBJ2-1, the complete variable domain is EPEVTQTPSHQVTQMGQEVILRCVPISNHLYFYWYRQILGQKVEFLVSFYNNEISEKSEIFDDQFSVERPDGSNFTLKIRSTKLEDSAMYFCASIRTSSPGEQFFGPGTRLTVL.

The V and J genes are TRBV29-1 and TRBJ1-1; 8 bases are shared with TRBD1. With 5 bases clipped from V and 7 bases from J, the junction kept 15 bases outside the gene matches. The CDR3 runs 15 residues. Germline CDR1 is SQVTM and CDR2 is ANQGSEA. CDR3: CSVPTRTGSRIEAFF. The CDR3 DNA reads TGCAGCGTTCCCACTCGGACAGGGAGTAGGATTGAAGCTTTCTTT.

The chain carries TRBV4-1 and TRBJ1-3; D is uncertain. Deletions cut 0 bases from V and 4 bases from J, with 4 bases between. Germline CDR1 reads MGHRA; CDR2 reads YSYEKL. The CDR3 runs 13 residues. CDR3 sequence (DNA): TGCGCCAGCAGCCAAGATGGAGGAAACACCATATATTTT. This sequence encodes CASSQDGGNTIYF.

The CDR3 here is CSVVVGQGVNYEQYF. The CDR3 nucleotides read TGCAGCGTTGTGGTGGGACAGGGGGTAAACTACGAGCAGTACTTC. V and J are TRBV29-1 and TRBJ2-7; 11 positions match TRBD1. The germline V gene has CDR1 SQVTM and CDR2 ANQGSEA. J was trimmed by 3 bases and V by 4 bases; bases with no gene match: 8. The CDR3 is 15 amino acids.

The V call is TRBV6-5, the J call TRBJ2-2, with 7 nucleotides matching TRBD1. The ends lost 4 bases at V and 4 bases at J; junction bases unmatched: 3. Germline values: CDR1 MNHEY, CDR2 SVGAGI. The CDR3 covers 14 residues. CDR3 coding DNA: TGTGCCAGCAGTTGGGACAGTGTCACCGGGGAGCTGTTTTTT. Translating gives CASSWDSVTGELFF.

The rearrangement uses TRBV28 and TRBJ1-1, with D possibly TRBD1 on 6 matching bases. Trimming took off 5 bases at V and 0 bases at J, with 16 bases between the two ends. The CDR3 totals 16 residues. CDR1 and CDR2 from the germline V gene are MDHEN and SYDVKM. For the CDR3, the DNA is TGTGCCAGCAGTCGCTTAACCAGACAGGTGAACACTGAAGCTTTCTTT. Amino acids: CASSRLTRQVNTEAFF.